This passage covers 5 T cell receptor beta chains from one sample sequenced in a study of CD4 and CD8 cells across lung adenocarcinoma regions. MiXCR was run by TCRdb on the PCR reads, yielding one entry per CDR3 protein. The profile covers some 10,000 distinct CDR3 sequences, with roughly 50% appearing a single time and 45% to 55% taken by the ten largest. The sequencing input was CD8+ T cells from the margin of a lung tumor. The receptors shown here come from a female donor with lung adenocarcinoma. The CD4 and CD8 labels of this study may be unreliable.

This clonotype appeared many times. DNA of the CDR3: TGTGCCAGCAGTTTCCTTCTGGACAGTTCCCCCTACGAGCAGTACTTC. This translates into CASSFLLDSSPYEQYF. This rearrangement joins TRBV27 to TRBJ2-5; D possibly corresponds to TRBD1 (6 bases). The DNA end is more similar to TRBJ2-7, so the J call may be wrong. Germline-derived CDR1 and CDR2 are MNHEY and SMNVEV (reference sequence). The CDR3 is made up of 16 amino acids.

By sample fraction, this clonotype is medium-sized. The rearrangement uses TRBV6-1 and TRBJ1-1; D not resolved. The ends were cut back, 6 bases at V and 1 base at J, with 6 bases in the middle. This CDR3 contains 12 residues. In germline, CDR1 is MNHNS, CDR2 SASEGT. Here the CDR3 reads CASRKGNTEAFF. The CDR3 coding sequence is TGTGCCAGCAGAAAAGGGAACACTGAAGCTTTCTTT.

This clonotype counts as medium-sized. V is TRBV11-3 and J is TRBJ2-1; D gene ambiguous. CDR3 length: 14 residues. Germline V gene data show CDR1 as SGHNT and CDR2 as YENEEA. V shed 1 base and J shed 4 bases, with 8 bases lying between them. CDR3 residues: CASSLGGLYNEQFF. The CDR3 DNA follows: TGTGCCAGCAGCTTAGGGGGTTTATACAATGAGCAGTTCTTC.

In nucleotides, the CDR3 is TGTGCCAGCAGCCAAGTCCCCGCGGGGTCCCTCAGCACAGATACGCAGTATTTT. Amino acids: CASSQVPAGSLSTDTQYF. This rearrangement joins TRBV4-2 to TRBJ2-3, with D perhaps matching TRBD2 (6 bases). V was pared by 1 base and J by 0 bases, with 17 bases between. This CDR3 contains 18 residues. Germline loops: CDR1 LGHNA, CDR2 YNFKEQ.

The table lists this clonotype with a few counts. The rearrangement uses TRBV27 and TRBJ2-1, with 8 positions matching TRBD2. The CDR3 loop spans 15 amino acids. The V and J ends lost 6 bases and 3 bases, in that order; junction bases with no gene match: 7. Germline assignment: CDR1 MNHEY and CDR2 SMNVEV (reference sequence). CDR3 DNA: TGTGCCAGCAGACGCCCGGGGGGGGACTACAATGAGCAGTTCTTC. As protein: CASRRPGGDYNEQFF.